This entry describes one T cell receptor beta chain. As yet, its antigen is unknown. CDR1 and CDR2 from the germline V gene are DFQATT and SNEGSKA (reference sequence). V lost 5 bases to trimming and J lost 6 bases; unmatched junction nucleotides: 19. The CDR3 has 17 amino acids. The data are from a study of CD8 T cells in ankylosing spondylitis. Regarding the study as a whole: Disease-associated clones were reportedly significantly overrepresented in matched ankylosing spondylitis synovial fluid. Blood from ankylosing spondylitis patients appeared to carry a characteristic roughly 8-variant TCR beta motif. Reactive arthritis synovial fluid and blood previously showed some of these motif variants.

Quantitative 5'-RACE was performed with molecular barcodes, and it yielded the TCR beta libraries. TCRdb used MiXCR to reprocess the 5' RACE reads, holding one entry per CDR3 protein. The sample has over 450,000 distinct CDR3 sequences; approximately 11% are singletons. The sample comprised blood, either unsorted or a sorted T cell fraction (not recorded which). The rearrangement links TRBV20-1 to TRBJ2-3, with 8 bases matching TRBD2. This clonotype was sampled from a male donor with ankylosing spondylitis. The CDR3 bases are TGCAGTGCTGCCTCGATTGGGACTAGTCGTGTGGCGGATACGCAGTATTTT. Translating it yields CSAASIGTSRVADTQYF.